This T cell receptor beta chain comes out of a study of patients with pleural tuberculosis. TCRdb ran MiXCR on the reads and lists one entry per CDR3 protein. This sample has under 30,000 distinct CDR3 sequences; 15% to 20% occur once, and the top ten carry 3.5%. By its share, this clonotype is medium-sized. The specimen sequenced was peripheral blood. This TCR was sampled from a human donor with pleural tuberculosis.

CDR3 protein: CASSTLDGVSSGNTIYF. CDR3 bases: TGTGCCAGCAGTACCTTGGACGGAGTTAGCTCTGGAAACACCATATATTTT. The chain has TRBV6-1 and TRBJ1-3; D ambiguous. Trimming pared 5 bases from V and 0 bases from J, leaving 17 bases between. Germline CDR1 MNHNS, CDR2 SASEGT. CDR3 length equals 17 residues.